Sequencing of this TCR beta chain was carried out in a study of T-cell memory formation after mild COVID-19. As for the study in general: There were largely donor-specific TCR clusters. Findings and limits, study-wide: Largely, contracting CD4+ clones fell within CM and EM, and contracting CD8+ clones within EMRA. Pre-infection memory harbored some responding clones, suggesting cross-reactive memory joined.

Using constant-segment primers, 5'RACE produced TCR alpha and TCR beta cDNA libraries carrying sample barcodes and UMIs. TCRdb re-called the 5' RACE reads through MiXCR, storing one row per CDR3 protein. The sample lists 350,000 to 500,000 distinct CDR3 sequences; 20% to 30% were seen once. As concerns this clonotype: What it binds is not known.

V dropped 6 bases and J dropped 2; count of bases not matched to a gene: 6. The length of the CDR3 is 14 residues. Germline-derived CDR1 and CDR2 are DFQATT and SNEGSKA (reference sequence). The receptor was derived from an adult woman who had mild COVID-19 (a few samples of this study predate the infection). Cell type and time point are not known. J is TRBJ1-1 and V is TRBV20-1; TRBD1 matches at 10 bases. Sequencing was performed on PBMCs or a T cell subset sorted from them (not recorded which). The CDR3 reads CSANDRGRNTEAFF. The CDR3 DNA reads TGCAGTGCAAATGACAGGGGGCGAAACACTGAAGCTTTCTTT.